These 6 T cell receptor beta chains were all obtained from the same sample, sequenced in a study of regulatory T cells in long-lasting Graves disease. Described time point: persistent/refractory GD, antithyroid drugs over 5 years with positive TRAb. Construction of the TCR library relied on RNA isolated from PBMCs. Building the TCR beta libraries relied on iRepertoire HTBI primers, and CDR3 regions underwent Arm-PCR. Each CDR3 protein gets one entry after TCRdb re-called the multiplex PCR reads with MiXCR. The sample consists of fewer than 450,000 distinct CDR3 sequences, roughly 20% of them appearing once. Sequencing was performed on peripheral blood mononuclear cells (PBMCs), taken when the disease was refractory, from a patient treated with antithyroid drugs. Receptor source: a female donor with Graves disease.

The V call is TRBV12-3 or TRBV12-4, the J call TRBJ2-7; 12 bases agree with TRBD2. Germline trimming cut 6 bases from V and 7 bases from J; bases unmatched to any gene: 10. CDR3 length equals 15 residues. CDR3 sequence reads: CASSPSGRAFWEQYF. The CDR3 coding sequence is TGTGCCAGCAGCCCTAGCGGGAGGGCCTTTTGGGAGCAGTACTTC.

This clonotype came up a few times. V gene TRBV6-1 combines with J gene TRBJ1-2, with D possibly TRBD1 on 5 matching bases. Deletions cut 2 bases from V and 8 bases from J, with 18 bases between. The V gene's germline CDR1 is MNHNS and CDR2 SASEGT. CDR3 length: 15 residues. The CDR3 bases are TGTGCCAGCAGTGAAATGACAGTGGGGCAATCCGGCTACACCTTC. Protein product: CASSEMTVGQSGYTF.

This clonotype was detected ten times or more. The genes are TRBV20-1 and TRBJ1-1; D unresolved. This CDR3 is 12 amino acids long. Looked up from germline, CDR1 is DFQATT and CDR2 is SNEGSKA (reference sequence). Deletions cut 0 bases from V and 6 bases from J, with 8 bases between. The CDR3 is CSAREGIPEAFF. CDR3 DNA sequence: TGCAGTGCTAGAGAGGGTATCCCTGAAGCTTTCTTT.

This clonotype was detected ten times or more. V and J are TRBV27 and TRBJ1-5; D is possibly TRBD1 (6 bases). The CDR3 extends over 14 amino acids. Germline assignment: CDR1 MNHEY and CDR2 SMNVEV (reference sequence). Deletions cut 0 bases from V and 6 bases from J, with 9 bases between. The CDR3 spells CASSLSQGLQPQHF. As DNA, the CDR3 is TGTGCCAGCAGTTTATCACAGGGTCTTCAGCCCCAGCATTTT.

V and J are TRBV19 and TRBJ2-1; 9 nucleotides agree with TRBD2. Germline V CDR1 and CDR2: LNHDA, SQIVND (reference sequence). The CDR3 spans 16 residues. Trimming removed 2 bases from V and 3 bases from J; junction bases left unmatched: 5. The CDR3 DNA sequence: TGTGCCAGTAGTATATCGGTAGCGGGGGACTACAATGAGCAGTTCTTC. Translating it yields CASSISVAGDYNEQFF.

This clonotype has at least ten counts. DNA of the CDR3: TGCAGTGCTAGAACGTCCGGGACAGAGAATTTCCGCTACACCTTC. Its protein is CSARTSGTENFRYTF. The genes are TRBV20-1 and TRBJ1-2, with 7 bases aligning to TRBD1. Per germline, CDR1 DFQATT and CDR2 SNEGSKA (reference sequence). After removal of 2 bases from V and 9 bases from J, the junction contained 15 bases not matched to a gene. CDR3 size: 15 residues.